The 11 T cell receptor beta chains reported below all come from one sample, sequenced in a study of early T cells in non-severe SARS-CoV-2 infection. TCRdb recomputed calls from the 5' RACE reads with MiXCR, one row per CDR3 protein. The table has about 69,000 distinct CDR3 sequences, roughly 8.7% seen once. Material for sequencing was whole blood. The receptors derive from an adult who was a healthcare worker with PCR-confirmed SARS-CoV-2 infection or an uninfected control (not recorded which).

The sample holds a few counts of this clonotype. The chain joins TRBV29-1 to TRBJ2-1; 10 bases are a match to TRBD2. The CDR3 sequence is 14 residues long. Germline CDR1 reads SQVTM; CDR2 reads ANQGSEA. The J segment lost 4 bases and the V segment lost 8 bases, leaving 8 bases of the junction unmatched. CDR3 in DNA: TGCAGCACAGGACTAGCGGCGTTTTACAATGAGCAGTTCTTC. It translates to CSTGLAAFYNEQFF.

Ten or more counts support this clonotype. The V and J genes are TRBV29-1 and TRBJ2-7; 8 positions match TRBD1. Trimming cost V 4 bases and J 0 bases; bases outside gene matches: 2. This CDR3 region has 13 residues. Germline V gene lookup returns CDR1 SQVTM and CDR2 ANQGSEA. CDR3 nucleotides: TGCAGCGTTGCGGGGACAGGCTCCTACGAGCAGTACTTC. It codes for CSVAGTGSYEQYF.

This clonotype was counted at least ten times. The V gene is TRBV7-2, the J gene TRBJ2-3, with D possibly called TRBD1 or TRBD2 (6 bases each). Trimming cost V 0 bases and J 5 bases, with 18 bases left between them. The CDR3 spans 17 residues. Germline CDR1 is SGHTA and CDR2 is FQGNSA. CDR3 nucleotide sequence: TGTGCCAGCAGCTTAGCGTGGGGGGCGGGACCCGGAGATACGCAGTATTTT. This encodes CASSLAWGAGPGDTQYF.

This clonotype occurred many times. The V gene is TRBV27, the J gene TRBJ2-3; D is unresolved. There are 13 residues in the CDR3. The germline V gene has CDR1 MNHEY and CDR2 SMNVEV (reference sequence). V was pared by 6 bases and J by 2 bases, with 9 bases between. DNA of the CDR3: TGTGCCAGCAGACCAGCTAACACAGATACGCAGTATTTT. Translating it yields CASRPANTDTQYF.

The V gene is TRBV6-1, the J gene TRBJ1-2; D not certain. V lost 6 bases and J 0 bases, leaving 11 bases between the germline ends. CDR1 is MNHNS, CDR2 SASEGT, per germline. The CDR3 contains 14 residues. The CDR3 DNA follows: TGTGCCAGCAGGGCGTCCGGGACTAACTATGGCTACACCTTC. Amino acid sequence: CASRASGTNYGYTF.

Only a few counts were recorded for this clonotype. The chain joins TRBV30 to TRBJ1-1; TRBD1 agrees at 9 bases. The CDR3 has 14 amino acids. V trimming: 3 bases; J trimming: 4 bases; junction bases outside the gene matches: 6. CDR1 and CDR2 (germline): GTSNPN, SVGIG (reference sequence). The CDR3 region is CAWRNRGQGTEAFF. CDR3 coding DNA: TGTGCCTGGAGGAACAGGGGGCAAGGCACTGAAGCTTTCTTT. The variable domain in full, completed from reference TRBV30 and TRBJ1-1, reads SQTIHQWPATLVQPVGSPLSLECTVEGTSNPNLYWYRQAAGRGLQLLFYSVGIGQISSEVPQNLSASRPQDRQFILSSKKLLLSDSGFYLCAWRNRGQGTEAFFGQGTRLTVV.

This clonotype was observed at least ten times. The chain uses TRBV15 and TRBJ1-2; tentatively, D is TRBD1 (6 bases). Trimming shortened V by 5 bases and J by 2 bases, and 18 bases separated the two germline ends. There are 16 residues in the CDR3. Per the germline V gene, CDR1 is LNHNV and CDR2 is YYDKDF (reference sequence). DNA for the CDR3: TGTGCCACCAGCGGGGGGGCCCAGGAGACCAACTATGGCTACACCTTC. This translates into CATSGGAQETNYGYTF. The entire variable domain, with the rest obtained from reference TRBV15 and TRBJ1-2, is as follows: DAMVIQNPRYQVTQFGKPVTLSCSQTLNHNVMYWYQQKSSQAPKLLFHYYDKDFNNEADTPDNFQSRRPNTSFCFLDIRSPGLGDTAMYLCATSGGAQETNYGYTFGSGTRLTVV.

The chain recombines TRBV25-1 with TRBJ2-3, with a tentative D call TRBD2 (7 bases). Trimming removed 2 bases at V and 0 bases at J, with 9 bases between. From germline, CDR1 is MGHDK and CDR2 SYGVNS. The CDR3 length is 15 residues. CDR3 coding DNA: TGTGCCAGCAGTGAAGCGGGGGCTAGCACAGATACGCAGTATTTT. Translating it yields CASSEAGASTDTQYF.

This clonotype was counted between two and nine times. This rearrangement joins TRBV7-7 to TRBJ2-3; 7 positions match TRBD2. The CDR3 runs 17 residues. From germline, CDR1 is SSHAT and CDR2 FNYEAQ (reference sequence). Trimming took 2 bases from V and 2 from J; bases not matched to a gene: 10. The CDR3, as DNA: TGTGCCAGCAGCTTAAACCCAGCGGGGTTAATCACAGATACGCAGTATTTT. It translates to CASSLNPAGLITDTQYF.

Here the CDR3 reads CAISAGGTGGEQYF. The CDR3 coding sequence is TGTGCCATCAGTGCTGGCGGGACAGGGGGGGAGCAGTACTTC. The chain links TRBV10-3 to TRBJ2-7, with 11 bases lining up with TRBD1. CDR3 length equals 14 residues. The J segment lost 7 bases and the V segment lost 4 bases, leaving 6 bases of the junction unmatched. Germline-derived CDR1 and CDR2 are ENHRY and SYGVKD.

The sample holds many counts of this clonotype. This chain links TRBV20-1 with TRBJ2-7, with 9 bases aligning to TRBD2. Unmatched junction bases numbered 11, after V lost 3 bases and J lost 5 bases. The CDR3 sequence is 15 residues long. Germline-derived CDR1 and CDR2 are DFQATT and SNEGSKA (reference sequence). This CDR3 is CSARYRHGGRDEQYF. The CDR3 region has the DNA TGCAGTGCTAGGTACCGTCATGGCGGGAGGGACGAGCAGTACTTC.